These 20 T cell receptor beta chains share one sample of origin, sequenced in a study of cytomegalovirus exposure and HLA in healthy donors. Some clones are missing from TCRdb's copy, which holds only in-frame ones; the method was immunoSEQ multiplex PCR. The sample yields some 45,000 clones, over 85% seen once. Sequencing was carried out using PBMCs. These receptors were obtained from a woman between 18 and 29 years old in good health and CMV-seropositive.

The chain employs TRBV27 and TRBJ1-1; 8 nucleotides align to TRBD1. The CDR3 is 13 amino acids. CDR1 and CDR2 from the germline V gene are MNHEY and SMNVEV (reference sequence). The junction had 6 bases not matched to a gene; V was cut back by 5 bases and J by 7 bases. The CDR3 protein is CASSIQGDGEAFF. In DNA, the CDR3 is TGTGCCAGCAGTATACAGGGGGACGGTGAAGCTTTCTTT.

This rearrangement joins TRBV30 to TRBJ2-1, with 10 bases identical to TRBD2. The trim removed 4 bases at V and 5 bases at J, leaving 5 bases unmatched. Germline CDR1 reads GTSNPN; CDR2 reads SVGIG (reference sequence). There are 14 residues in the CDR3. The CDR3 nucleotides read TGTGCCTGGACCAGCGGGAGGGGAAACAATGAGCAGTTCTTC. It translates to CAWTSGRGNNEQFF.

In DNA form, the CDR3 reads TGTGCCAGCAGCCCATCCCGGGATAGCACAGATACGCAGTATTTT. This encodes CASSPSRDSTDTQYF. The chain has TRBV5-4 and TRBJ2-3; D might be TRBD2 (5 bases). Germline values: CDR1 SGHNT, CDR2 YYREEE (reference sequence). There are 15 residues in the CDR3. V was pared by 4 bases and J by 0 bases, with 12 bases between.

This clone was counted between two and nine times. The V gene is TRBV6-4, the J gene TRBJ2-1; TRBD2 agrees at 11 bases. Germline V gene data show CDR1 as MRHNA and CDR2 as SNTAGT. This CDR3 spans 17 amino acids. J was trimmed by 7 bases and V by 6 bases; bases with no gene match: 14. The CDR3 region is CASSQLAGAPGVNEQFF. The CDR3, as DNA: TGTGCCAGCAGCCAACTAGCGGGAGCCCCGGGGGTAAATGAGCAGTTCTTC.

CDR3 DNA sequence: TGCGCCAGCGGCAAGCGGGAGAACACCGGGGAGCTGTTTTTT. This sequence encodes CASGKRENTGELFF. The chain has TRBV5-1 and TRBJ2-2, with 7 bases that match TRBD2. J gave up 1 base and V 7 bases, and 4 bases lay outside the gene matches. The germline CDR1 and CDR2 sequences are SGHRS and YFSETQ. The CDR3 has 14 residues.

The chain uses TRBV28 and TRBJ2-7; the match to TRBD1 covers 11 bases. Germline CDR1 reads MDHEN; CDR2 reads SYDVKM. V lost 5 bases to trimming and J lost 5 bases; unmatched junction nucleotides: 11. The CDR3 spans 16 residues. The CDR3 spells CASSRVDRGQGNEQYF. As DNA, the CDR3 is TGTGCCAGCAGTCGAGTGGACAGGGGGCAAGGGAACGAGCAGTACTTC. Full variable domain (rest looked up from reference TRBV28 and TRBJ2-7): DVKVTQSSRYLVKRTGEKVFLECVQDMDHENMFWYRQDPGLGLRLIYFSYDVKMKEKGDIPEGYSVSREKKERFSLILESASTNQTSMYLCASSRVDRGQGNEQYFGPGTRLTVT.

V usage is TRBV7-6 and J usage is TRBJ2-5, with D unclear. The V gene's germline CDR1 is SGHVS and CDR2 FNYEAQ. Trimming shortened V by 5 bases and J by 4 bases, and 14 bases separated the two germline ends. The CDR3 consists of 14 residues. CDR3 protein: CASSKATFSETQYF. For the CDR3, the DNA is TGTGCCAGCAGCAAAGCCACGTTCTCAGAGACCCAGTACTTC.

The V and J genes are TRBV6-1 and TRBJ2-7, with TRBD2 as a possible D gene (6 bases). The CDR3 sequence is 15 residues long. Trimming took off 0 bases at V and 1 base at J, with 10 bases between the two ends. Germline V gene lookup returns CDR1 MNHNS and CDR2 SASEGT. For the CDR3, the DNA is TGTGCCAGCAGTGAAGCGCTAGCGAGTTCCTACGAGCAGTACTTC. It yields the protein CASSEALASSYEQYF.

The chain links TRBV7-2 to TRBJ1-6, with D hard to call. Germline V CDR1 and CDR2: SGHTA, FQGNSA. This CDR3 comprises 14 residues. Trimming left V 3 bases short and J 6 bases short, with 9 bases between. CDR3: CASSFGGFNSPLHF. In DNA, the CDR3 is TGTGCCAGCAGCTTCGGAGGGTTTAATTCACCCCTCCACTTT.

The chain couples TRBV30 to TRBJ2-2, with TRBD1 as a possible D gene (8 bases). The CDR3 has 13 residues. V was cut by 8 bases and J by 5 bases, with 15 bases left in between. Germline lookup yields CDR1 GTSNPN and CDR2 SVGIG (reference sequence). CDR3 loop: CAGRGRGTGELFF. CDR3 DNA sequence: TGTGCCGGCAGGGGGCGGGGGACCGGGGAGCTGTTTTTT.

The chain combines TRBV6-5 with TRBJ1-5; 9 bases line up with TRBD1. The germline V gene has CDR1 MNHEY and CDR2 SVGAGI. The length of the CDR3 is 14 residues. V trimming: 5 bases; J trimming: 7 bases; junction bases outside the gene matches: 6. CDR3 sequence: CASSVGTGNQPQHF. CDR3 DNA: TGTGCCAGCAGTGTAGGGACAGGGAACCAGCCCCAGCATTTT.

J is TRBJ1-5 and V is TRBV19, with a tentative D call TRBD1 (5 bases). The germline V gene encodes CDR1 LNHDA and CDR2 SQIVND (reference sequence). The ends were cut back, 3 bases at V and 0 bases at J, with 12 bases in the middle. The CDR3 covers 16 residues. CDR3 nucleotides: TGTGCCAGTAGTATTCGGACATCGAATAGCAATCAGCCCCAGCATTTT. Encoded protein: CASSIRTSNSNQPQHF.

The rearrangement uses TRBV5-4 and TRBJ2-3, with 7 bases fitting TRBD2. Germline V gene data show CDR1 as SGHNT and CDR2 as YYREEE (reference sequence). This CDR3 is 16 amino acids long. Losses at the gene ends were 2 bases for V and 2 bases for J; bases not matched to a gene: 8. This CDR3 reads CASSFGVAGSTDTQYF. In DNA form, the CDR3 reads TGTGCCAGCAGCTTCGGGGTAGCGGGTTCCACAGATACGCAGTATTTT. Variable domain in full (rest from reference TRBV5-4 and TRBJ2-3): ETGVTQSPTHLIKTRGQQVTLRCSSQSGHNTVSWYQQALGQGPQFIFQYYREEENGRGNFPPRFSGLQFPNYSSELNVNALELDDSALYLCASSFGVAGSTDTQYFGPGTRLTVL.

This sequence joins TRBV18 and TRBJ1-3; 7 bases are shared with TRBD1. Per germline, CDR1 KGHSH and CDR2 LQKENI. J lost 4 bases, V lost 6 bases, and 6 bases had no gene match. The CDR3 runs 14 residues. Here the CDR3 reads CASSLDREGNTIYF. CDR3 nucleotide sequence: TGTGCCAGCTCCCTAGACAGGGAAGGAAACACCATATATTTT.

This clone has just one count. V usage is TRBV2 and J usage is TRBJ2-3; 7 nucleotides agree with TRBD2. Unmatched junction bases numbered 9, after V lost 6 bases and J lost 6 bases. CDR1 SNHLY and CDR2 FYNNEI come from the germline V gene. The CDR3 length is 14 residues. CDR3 sequence reads: CASRREAGVDTQYF. The CDR3 DNA reads TGTGCCAGCAGACGGGAGGCGGGAGTCGATACGCAGTATTTT.

V is TRBV28 and J is TRBJ2-7; 7 nucleotides agree with TRBD2. V lost 5 bases to trimming and J lost 5 bases; unmatched junction nucleotides: 15. This CDR3 contains 16 residues. Germline values: CDR1 MDHEN, CDR2 SYDVKM. The CDR3 spells CASSPQGRGLLHEQYF. For the CDR3, the DNA is TGTGCCAGCAGTCCCCAAGGGAGGGGACTTCTCCACGAGCAGTACTTC.

The V call is TRBV27, the J call TRBJ2-7; no clear D. V was cut by 6 bases and J by 2 bases, with 14 bases left in between. The germline gives CDR1 MNHEY, CDR2 SMNVEV (reference sequence). The CDR3 loop spans 14 amino acids. The CDR3 region is CASSPSGRAYEQYF. The DNA for the CDR3 is TGTGCCAGCAGCCCGTCCGGTAGAGCCTACGAGCAGTACTTC.

This clone has just one count. CDR3 nucleotide sequence: TGTGCCAGCAGCCAACTCTTCACAGATACGCAGTATTTT. Protein: CASSQLFTDTQYF. V and J are TRBV5-4 and TRBJ2-3; D call uncertain. The ends were cut back, 4 bases at V and 2 bases at J, with 8 bases in the middle. Germline values: CDR1 SGHNT, CDR2 YYREEE (reference sequence). This CDR3 contains 13 residues.

The chain carries TRBV27 and TRBJ1-5; tentative D call: TRBD1 (6 bases). The CDR3 loop spans 15 amino acids. Trimming shortened V by 11 bases and J by 7 bases, and 24 bases separated the two germline ends. Germline V gene lookup returns CDR1 MNHEY and CDR2 SMNVEV (reference sequence). CDR3 nucleotides: TGTGCCGCAGCCAAACAGGGAACCGAGGGGCAGCCCCAGCATTTT. Amino acids: CAAAKQGTEGQPQHF.

The V call is TRBV11-3, the J call TRBJ2-1, with D tentatively TRBD1 (5 bases). Germline loops: CDR1 SGHNT, CDR2 YENEEA. CDR3 length equals 19 residues. Trimming stripped 0 bases from V and 0 bases from J, with 18 bases between. The CDR3 DNA reads TGTGCCAGCAGCTTAGATCTACCGTGGGGCGTTAACTCCTACAATGAGCAGTTCTTC. It specifies CASSLDLPWGVNSYNEQFF.